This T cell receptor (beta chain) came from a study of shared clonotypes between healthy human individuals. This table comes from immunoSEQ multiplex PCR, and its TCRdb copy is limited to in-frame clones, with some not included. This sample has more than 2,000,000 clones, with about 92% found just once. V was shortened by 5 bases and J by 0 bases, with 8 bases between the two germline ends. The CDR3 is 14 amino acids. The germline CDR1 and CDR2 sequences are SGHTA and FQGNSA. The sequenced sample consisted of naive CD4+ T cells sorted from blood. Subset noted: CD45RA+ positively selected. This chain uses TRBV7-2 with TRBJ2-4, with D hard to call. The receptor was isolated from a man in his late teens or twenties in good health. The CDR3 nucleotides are TGTGCCAGCAGCGTGGTACAAGCCAAAAACATTCAGTACTTC. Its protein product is CASSVVQAKNIQYF.